Each of the 8 T cell receptor beta chains below was sequenced from the same sample in a study of early T cells in non-severe SARS-CoV-2 infection. TCRdb recomputed calls from the 5' RACE reads with MiXCR, one row per CDR3 protein. The sample includes about 63,000 distinct CDR3 sequences, over 10% of them seen just once. The sequenced sample was whole blood. All receptors come from an adult who was a healthcare worker with PCR-confirmed SARS-CoV-2 infection or an uninfected control (not recorded which).

V usage is TRBV29-1 and J usage is TRBJ1-2, with 7 bases matching TRBD1. The CDR3 spans 14 residues. With 7 bases clipped from V and 0 bases from J, the junction kept 8 bases outside the gene matches. The germline V gene has CDR1 SQVTM and CDR2 ANQGSEA. The CDR3 sequence: CSAGQGVANYGYTF. CDR3 DNA: TGCAGCGCCGGTCAGGGGGTGGCTAACTATGGCTACACCTTC. The full variable domain, with the rest looked up from reference TRBV29-1 and TRBJ1-2, is SAVISQKPSRDICQRGTSLTIQCQVDSQVTMMFWYRQQPGQSLTLIATANQGSEATYESGFVIDKFPISRPNLTFSTLTVSNMSPEDSSIYLCSAGQGVANYGYTFGSGTRLTVV.

Comment on this clonotype: This could be a read error, since a much larger clone is one nucleotide away. The chain carries TRBV20-1 and TRBJ2-3, with D possibly matching TRBD2 (5 bases). The germline V gene has CDR1 DFQATT and CDR2 SNEGSKA (reference sequence). Trimming shortened V by 5 bases and J by 0 bases, and 15 bases separated the two germline ends. The CDR3 is 15 amino acids. The CDR3 region is CSACLWSGSTDTQYF. DNA for the CDR3: TGCAGTGCTTGCTTATGGAGCGGCAGCACAGATACGCAGTATTTT.

This clonotype came up many times. The V call is TRBV27, the J call TRBJ2-3, with 8 positions matching TRBD2. J was trimmed by 8 bases and V by 1 base; bases with no gene match: 11. Germline V gives CDR1 MNHEY, CDR2 SMNVEV (reference sequence). The CDR3 runs 16 residues. The CDR3 reads CASSLLGGTRRRTQYF. DNA for the CDR3: TGTGCCAGCAGTTTATTAGGCGGGACTAGGCGTCGTACGCAGTATTTT.

The gene calls are TRBV9 and TRBJ2-4, with D uncertain. Germline V gene sequence: CDR1 SGDLS, CDR2 YYNGEE. The CDR3 has 13 residues. Trimming took off 7 bases at V and 8 bases at J, with 16 bases between the two ends. The CDR3 DNA reads TGTGCCAGCGGCGAGACGCCTGGGGACATTCAGTACTTC. Protein: CASGETPGDIQYF.

This clonotype was observed many times. The chain is built from TRBV5-6 and TRBJ1-1; D is undetermined. Germline assignment: CDR1 SGHDT and CDR2 YYEEEE. V lost 0 bases and J 3 bases, leaving 6 bases between the germline ends. The CDR3 consists of 13 residues. The CDR3 sequence: CASSLVQDTEAFF. CDR3 DNA: TGTGCCAGCAGCTTGGTTCAGGACACTGAAGCTTTCTTT.

This clonotype was counted between two and nine times. The gene calls are TRBV6-5 and TRBJ1-2; tentative D call: TRBD1 (5 bases). There are 13 residues in the CDR3. CDR1 is MNHEY, CDR2 SVGAGI, per germline. V was shortened by 7 bases and J by 4 bases, with 13 bases between the two germline ends. The CDR3 DNA reads as TGTGCCAGCACTGCGACAGCGCCCTATGGCTACACCTTC. As protein: CASTATAPYGYTF.

This chain joins TRBV6-2 or TRBV6-3 and TRBJ1-2; D is perhaps TRBD1 (5 bases). Germline V gene data show CDR1 as MNHEY and CDR2 as SVGEGT. Trimming pared 10 bases from V and 4 bases from J, leaving 19 bases between. The length of the CDR3 is 14 residues. As DNA, the CDR3 is TGTGCCACGGACATGGGACTCCTCTTCTATGGCTACACCTTC. It specifies CATDMGLLFYGYTF.

The table lists this clonotype with many counts. The chain employs TRBV27 and TRBJ2-5, with a tentative D call TRBD1 (5 bases). Between the trimmed V and J ends, which lost 0 bases and 4 bases, there was a span of 15 bases. The CDR3 loop spans 16 amino acids. Germline V lookup: CDR1 MNHEY, CDR2 SMNVEV (reference sequence). This CDR3 is CASSLSSGFLLETQYF. CDR3 nucleotides: TGTGCCAGCAGTTTATCGTCAGGGTTCCTTCTAGAGACCCAGTACTTC.